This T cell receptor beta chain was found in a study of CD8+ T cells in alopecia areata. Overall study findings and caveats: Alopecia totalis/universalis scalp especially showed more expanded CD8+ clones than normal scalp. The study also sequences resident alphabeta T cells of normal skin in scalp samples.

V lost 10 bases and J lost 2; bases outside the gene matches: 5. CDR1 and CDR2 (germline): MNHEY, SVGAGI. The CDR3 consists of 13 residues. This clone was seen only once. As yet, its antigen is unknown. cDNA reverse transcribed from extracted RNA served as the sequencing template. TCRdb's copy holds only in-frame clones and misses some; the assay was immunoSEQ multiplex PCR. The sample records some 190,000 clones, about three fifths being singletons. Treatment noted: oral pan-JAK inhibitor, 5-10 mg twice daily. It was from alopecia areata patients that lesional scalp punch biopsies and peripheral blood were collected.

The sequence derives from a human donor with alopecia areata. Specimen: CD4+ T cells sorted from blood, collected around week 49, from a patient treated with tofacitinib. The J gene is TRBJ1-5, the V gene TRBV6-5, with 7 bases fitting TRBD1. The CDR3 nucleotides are TGTGCCACAGGGGGGGTAGGCAATCAGCCCCAGCATTTT. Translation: CATGGVGNQPQHF.